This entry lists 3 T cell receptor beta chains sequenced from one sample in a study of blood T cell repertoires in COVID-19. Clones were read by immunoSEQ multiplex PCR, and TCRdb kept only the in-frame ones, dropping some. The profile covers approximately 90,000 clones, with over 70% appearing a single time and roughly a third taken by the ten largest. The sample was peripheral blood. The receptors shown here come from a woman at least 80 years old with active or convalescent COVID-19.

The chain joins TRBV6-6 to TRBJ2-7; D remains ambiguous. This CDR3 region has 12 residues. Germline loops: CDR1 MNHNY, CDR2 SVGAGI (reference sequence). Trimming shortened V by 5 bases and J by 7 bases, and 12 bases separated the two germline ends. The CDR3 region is CASSHPPREQYF. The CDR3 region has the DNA TGTGCCAGCAGTCATCCCCCGAGAGAGCAGTACTTC.

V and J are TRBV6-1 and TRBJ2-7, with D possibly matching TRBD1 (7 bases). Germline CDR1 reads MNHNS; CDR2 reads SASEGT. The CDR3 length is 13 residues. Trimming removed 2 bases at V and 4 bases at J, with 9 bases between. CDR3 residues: CASSEQGGYEQYF. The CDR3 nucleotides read TGTGCCAGCAGTGAACAGGGGGGATACGAGCAGTACTTC.

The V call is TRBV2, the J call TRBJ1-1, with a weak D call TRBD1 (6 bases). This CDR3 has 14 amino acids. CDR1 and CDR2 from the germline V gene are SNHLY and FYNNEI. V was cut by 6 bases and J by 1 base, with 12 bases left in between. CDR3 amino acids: CASSRVQGNTEAFF. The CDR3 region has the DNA TGTGCCAGCAGCAGAGTACAGGGGAACACTGAAGCTTTCTTT.